The T cell receptor (beta chain) described here comes from a study of blood T cells in healthy people across ages. Approximately 9 milliliters was the volume of peripheral blood drawn from each donor. Using a J-beta primer mix together with a sample-barcoded 5' primer, a second PCR was run for about 7 to 12 cycles. In TCRdb, the 5' RACE reads were re-called with MiXCR into one record per CDR3 protein. The sample lists roughly 900,000 distinct CDR3 sequences, around 28% seen once, with roughly 17% in the top ten. The sample holds many counts of this clonotype. The germline V gene has CDR1 LNHNV and CDR2 YYDKDF (reference sequence). V was cut by 6 bases and J by 2 bases, with 7 bases left in between. CDR3 length: 12 amino acids.

Sample: blood. The V gene is TRBV15, the J gene TRBJ2-5; D remains ambiguous. The sequence was collected from an elderly woman in good health. The CDR3 sequence: CATRGGQETQYF. The CDR3 region has the DNA TGTGCCACCAGGGGCGGACAAGAGACCCAGTACTTC.